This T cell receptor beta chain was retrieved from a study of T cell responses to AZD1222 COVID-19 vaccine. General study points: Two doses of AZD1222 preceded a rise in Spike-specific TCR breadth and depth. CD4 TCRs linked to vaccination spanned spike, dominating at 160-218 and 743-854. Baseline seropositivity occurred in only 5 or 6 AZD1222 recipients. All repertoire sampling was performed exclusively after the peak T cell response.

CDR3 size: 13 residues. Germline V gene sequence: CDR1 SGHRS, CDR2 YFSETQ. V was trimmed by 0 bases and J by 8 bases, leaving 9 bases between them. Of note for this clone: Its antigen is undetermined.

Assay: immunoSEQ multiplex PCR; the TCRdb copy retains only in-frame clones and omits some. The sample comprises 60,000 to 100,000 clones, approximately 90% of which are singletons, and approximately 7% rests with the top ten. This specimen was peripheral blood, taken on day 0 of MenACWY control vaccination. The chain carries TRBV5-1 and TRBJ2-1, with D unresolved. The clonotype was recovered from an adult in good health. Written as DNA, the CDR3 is TGCGCCAGCAGCTTGGCCCGGGCGTATGAGCAGTTCTTC. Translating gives CASSLARAYEQFF. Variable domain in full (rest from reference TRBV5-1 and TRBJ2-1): KAGVTQTPRYLIKTRGQQVTLSCSPISGHRSVSWYQQTPGQGLQFLFEYFSETQRNKGNFPGRFSGRQFSNSRSEMNVSTLELGDSALYLCASSLARAYEQFFGPGTRLTVL.